The clone carrying this TCR beta chain was counted only a few times. Molecular barcoding with unique molecular identifiers was used for the TCRbeta library. Each CDR3 protein gets one entry after TCRdb re-called the PCR reads with MiXCR. The sample has some 600,000 distinct CDR3 sequences, 13% seen once. This entry belongs to a study of T-cell reconstitution after alpha-beta-depleted transplantation in children. The ends were cut back, 6 bases at V and 3 bases at J, with 9 bases in the middle. CDR3 length: 11 amino acids. Looked up from germline, CDR1 is DFQATT and CDR2 is SNEGSKA (reference sequence).

The origin of this receptor is a male patient younger than 18 who had a stem cell transplant for acute myeloid leukemia, so the T cells may come from the graft donor. Sequenced material: PBMCs, mostly from graft donor cells, taken 360 days after TCRalphabeta/CD19-depleted stem cell transplant. The chain is built from TRBV20-1 and TRBJ2-7, with a possible D match to TRBD1 (5 bases). CDR3 in DNA: TGCAGTGCCGCGACAGACTACGAGCAGTACTTC. Amino acid sequence: CSAATDYEQYF.